These 9 T cell receptor beta chains originate from one sample sequenced in a study of cytomegalovirus exposure and HLA in healthy donors. PCR amplification relied on 60 Vbeta primers (plus 13 Jbeta primers). Generated by immunoSEQ multiplex PCR, the TCRdb table keeps only in-frame clones and is missing some. The profile shows over 120,000 clones, 65% to 85% of them singletons. Sequenced input: PBMCs. Source of these receptors: a male donor in good health and CMV-seronegative.

A single count supports this clone. The chain carries TRBV10-3 and TRBJ2-5; possible D gene TRBD2, 6 bases. The V and J ends lost 0 bases and 5 bases respectively, with 13 bases between them. Germline V gene data show CDR1 as ENHRY and CDR2 as SYGVKD. The CDR3 sequence is 15 residues long. CDR3 nucleotides: TGTGCCATCAGTGAGTCGGGGGAGGCCCGGGAGACCCAGTACTTC. Amino acid sequence: CAISESGEARETQYF.

V gene TRBV6-6 combines with J gene TRBJ1-2, with D possibly being TRBD1 (5 bases). Trimming cost V 5 bases and J 4 bases, with 8 bases left between them. The CDR3 has 12 amino acids. Germline values: CDR1 MNHNY, CDR2 SVGAGI (reference sequence). The CDR3 DNA sequence: TGTGCCAGCAGTCCGACAGTCTATGGCTACACCTTC. Protein product: CASSPTVYGYTF.

The chain has TRBV10-2 and TRBJ2-5; the D is unclear. Judging by the DNA end, TRBJ2-7 fits better; the J call may be wrong. Germline V gene data show CDR1 as WSHSY and CDR2 as SAAADI. This CDR3 region has 14 residues. CDR3 sequence reads: CASSDGLSSYEQYF. The CDR3, as DNA: TGCGCCAGCAGTGACGGGTTGAGCTCCTACGAGCAGTACTTC.

The V gene is TRBV19, the J gene TRBJ2-2; 10 nucleotides align to TRBD2. CDR1 is LNHDA and CDR2 is SQIVND in the germline V gene (reference sequence). V shed 3 bases and J 3 bases; nucleotides not matched to a gene: 25. The CDR3 totals 23 residues. The CDR3 loop reads CASSIPPGPKSAETSGYTGELFF. The CDR3 DNA is TGTGCCAGTAGTATCCCCCCGGGTCCAAAATCTGCAGAGACTAGCGGGTACACCGGGGAGCTGTTTTTT. Together with reference TRBV19 and TRBJ2-2, the CDR3 gives the full variable domain: DGGITQSPKYLFRKEGQNVTLSCEQNLNHDAMYWYRQDPGQGLRLIYYSQIVNDFQKGDIAEGYSVSREKKESFPLTVTSAQKNPTAFYLCASSIPPGPKSAETSGYTGELFFGEGSRLTVL.

The chain uses TRBV7-9 and TRBJ2-4; D might be TRBD2 (5 bases). V was shortened by 2 bases and J by 12 bases, with 17 bases between the two germline ends. Germline CDR1 and CDR2: SEHNR and FQNEAQ (reference sequence). The CDR3 totals 14 residues. Here the CDR3 reads CASSLKLDSASQYF. The CDR3, as DNA: TGTGCCAGCAGCTTAAAATTGGACTCCGCCAGTCAGTACTTC.

The V call is TRBV4-2, the J call TRBJ2-5; possibly TRBD1 for D (5 bases). Trimming stripped 2 bases from V and 8 bases from J, with 21 bases between. The CDR3 runs 16 residues. Germline V gives CDR1 LGHNA, CDR2 YNFKEQ. Here the CDR3 reads CASSQPLGLGKITQYF. The CDR3 bases are TGTGCCAGCAGCCAACCATTGGGGCTGGGCAAGATTACCCAGTACTTC.

This clone qualifies as medium-sized. A read error may produce the germline difference seen at one junction end. V is TRBV11-2 and J is TRBJ2-7; 8 positions agree with TRBD1. Germline loops: CDR1 SGHAT, CDR2 FQNNGV. CDR3 size: 13 residues. The chain's CDR3 is CASSIDRGGEQYF. CDR3 nucleotides: TGTGCCAGCAGCATAGACAGGGGTGGGGAGCAGTACTTC.

The chain is built from TRBV25-1 and TRBJ2-1; the match to TRBD2 covers 9 bases. Germline CDR1 reads MGHDK; CDR2 reads SYGVNS. The CDR3 is made up of 16 amino acids. V was clipped by 2 bases and J by 0 bases; unmatched bases: 2. CDR3 sequence reads: CASSELAGHSYNEQFF. In DNA, the CDR3 is TGTGCCAGCAGTGAACTAGCGGGACACTCCTACAATGAGCAGTTCTTC.

J is TRBJ1-1 and V is TRBV5-1; 11 bases line up with TRBD1. After removal of 4 bases from V and 5 bases from J, the junction contained 4 bases not matched to a gene. The CDR3 extends over 14 amino acids. CDR1 and CDR2 (germline): SGHRS, YFSETQ. CDR3 loop: CASSLGQGATEAFF. The CDR3 DNA reads as TGCGCCAGCAGCCTAGGACAGGGGGCAACTGAAGCTTTCTTT.